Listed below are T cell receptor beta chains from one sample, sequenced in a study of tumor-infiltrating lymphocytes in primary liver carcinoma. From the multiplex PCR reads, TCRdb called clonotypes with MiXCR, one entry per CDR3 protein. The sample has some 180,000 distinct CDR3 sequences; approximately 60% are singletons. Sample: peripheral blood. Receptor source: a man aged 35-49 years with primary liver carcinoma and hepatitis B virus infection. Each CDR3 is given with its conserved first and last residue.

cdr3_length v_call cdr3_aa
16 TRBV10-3 CAISPSRGAEIYEQYF
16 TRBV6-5 CASRPPTSGRGNEQFF
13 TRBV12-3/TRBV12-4 CASTGLGQNIQYF
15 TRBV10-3 CAISANQDRSYGYTF
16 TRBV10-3 CAIGGDTAKFNYGNTF
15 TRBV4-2 CASSQGQGDLEMQYF
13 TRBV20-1 CSASRTEKETQYF
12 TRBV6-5 CASTGGIGEQYF
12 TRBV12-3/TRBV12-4 CASSPQGIEQYF
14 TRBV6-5 CASSYSNGFYGYTF
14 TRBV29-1 CSVGGGTVMNTIYF
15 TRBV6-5 CASSTLGGAPYEQYF
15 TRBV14 CASSPGELIYNEQFF
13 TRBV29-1 CSVIAYYTYEQYF
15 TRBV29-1 CSVGLAGGGNGEQFF
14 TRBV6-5 CASSARDDSGELFF
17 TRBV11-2 CVSSLDKSGSRQETQNF
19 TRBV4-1 CASSPLGGLVGVGLYEQYF
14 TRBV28 CASSLSHDTDTQYF
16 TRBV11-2 CASSLEYGGSTDTLYF
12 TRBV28 CASSPTGCGYTF
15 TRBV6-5 CASSYAAVLYNEQFF
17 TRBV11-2 CASNPVGGGDRGIEQYF
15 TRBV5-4 CASSGKREGLDEQFF
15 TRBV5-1 CASSLQTGVNEKLFF
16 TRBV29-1 CSVEHGGRAVTGELFF
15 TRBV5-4 CASSIQSGLQETHYF
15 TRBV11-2 CASSLMGLAGGEQYF
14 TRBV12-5 CARICRDRTYEQYF
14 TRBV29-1 CSASFRGGRETQYF
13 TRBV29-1 CSVSGSWDTEALF
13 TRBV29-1 CSVGQGVLNEQFF
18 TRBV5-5 CASSLTGTGGSGANVLTF
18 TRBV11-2 CASIRLGTTSGRSYERYF
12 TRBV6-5 CASSYSSHEQFF
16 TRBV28 CASRLSGGVYQETQYF
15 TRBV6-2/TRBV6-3 CASSYPRRAKNIQYF
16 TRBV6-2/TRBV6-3 CASSHHGDGVGGEQYF
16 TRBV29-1 CSAPASAGAGANVLTF
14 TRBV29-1 CSVPSEGLNTEAFF
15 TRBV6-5 CATSPYEVGGNEQYF
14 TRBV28 CASLGRTNTGELFF
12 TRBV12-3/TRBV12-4 CASSLTGFEAFF
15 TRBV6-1 CANSLNDRGHSPLHF
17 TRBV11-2 CTSSLGTSGSIHNEQFF
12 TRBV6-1 CASSFPFGGYTF
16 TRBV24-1 CGTSALTGASYNEQFF
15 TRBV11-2 CASSHGTVSLETQYF
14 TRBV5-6 CASITSGRSYEQYF
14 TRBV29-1 CSVAGNGVQETQYF
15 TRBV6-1 CANSDGGPVGNTIYF
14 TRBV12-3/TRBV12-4 CASSLGTTNEKLFF
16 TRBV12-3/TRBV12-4 CASSLDPAGLYNEQFF
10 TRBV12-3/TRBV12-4 CASSHNEQFF
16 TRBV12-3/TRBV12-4 CASSPDSSGTRYEQYF
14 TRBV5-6 CASSLGGFYNEQFF
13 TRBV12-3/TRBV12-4 CASSTGDTDEQYF
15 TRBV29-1 CSVAAGAQMNTEAFF
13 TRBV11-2 CASSQGENYGYTF
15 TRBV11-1 CASSLTRQEQETQYF